What follows are 30 T cell receptor beta chains derived from one specimen sequenced in a study of T cell responses to AZD1222 COVID-19 vaccine. Using immunoSEQ multiplex PCR, the repertoire was profiled, and TCRdb retains in-frame clones only, with some absent. The sample includes around 200,000 clones, 70% to 90% of them seen just once. The sample consisted of peripheral blood, taken on day 0 of AZD1222 vaccination. These receptors all stem from an adult in good health.

The V and J genes are TRBV6-4 and TRBJ1-5; D not resolved. The germline V gene has CDR1 MRHNA and CDR2 SNTAGT. Deletions cut 10 bases from V and 2 bases from J, with 15 bases between. This CDR3 has 14 residues. Written as DNA, the CDR3 is TGTGCCACCCCTTCCCCTGTGGGCAATCAGCCCCAGCATTTT. Its protein is CATPSPVGNQPQHF.

The J gene is TRBJ2-1, the V gene TRBV5-1; TRBD1 matches 8 bases. Germline V gives CDR1 SGHRS, CDR2 YFSETQ. This CDR3 spans 15 amino acids. The V segment lost 4 bases and the J segment 3 bases; nucleotides outside the gene matches: 6. In nucleotides, the CDR3 is TGCGCCAGCAGCCAAGGACAGGGTAACTACAATGAGCAGTTCTTC. Amino acid sequence: CASSQGQGNYNEQFF.

The rearrangement links TRBV27 to TRBJ1-5; unclear D gene. This CDR3 has 14 residues. V lost 2 bases and J 3 bases, leaving 8 bases between the germline ends. From germline, CDR1 is MNHEY and CDR2 SMNVEV (reference sequence). The CDR3 nucleotides read TGTGCCAGCAGTTTACACGGGAACAATCAGCCCCAGCATTTT. Protein sequence: CASSLHGNNQPQHF.

The chain has TRBV7-8 and TRBJ1-5; the D gene is possibly TRBD1 (5 bases). The CDR3 loop spans 15 amino acids. The V gene's germline CDR1 is SGHVS and CDR2 FQNEAQ. V lost 7 bases to trimming and J lost 4 bases, with 17 bases between them. In DNA, the CDR3 is TGTGCCAGCAACCCGACAGCTATAACGAATCAGCCCCAGCATTTT. Protein: CASNPTAITNQPQHF.

The V and J genes are TRBV6-6 and TRBJ1-2; D is undetermined. This CDR3 is built from 15 residues. V gave up 6 bases and J gave up 4 bases, with 18 bases separating them. CDR1 is MNHNY and CDR2 is SVGAGI in the germline V gene (reference sequence). The CDR3 reads CASRPRDLTGYGYTF. In DNA form, the CDR3 reads TGTGCCAGCAGACCGAGAGACCTAACTGGCTATGGCTACACCTTC.

The V call is TRBV6-5, the J call TRBJ2-1; TRBD2 matches at 7 bases. This CDR3 comprises 13 residues. Germline CDR1 is MNHEY and CDR2 is SVGAGI. V was clipped by 8 bases and J by 6 bases; unmatched bases: 7. The CDR3 is CASAGASLNEQFF. CDR3 sequence (DNA): TGTGCCAGCGCGGGAGCCTCCCTCAATGAGCAGTTCTTC.

This chain uses TRBV25-1 with TRBJ2-7; TRBD2 might be the D (5 bases). This CDR3 is 13 amino acids long. In germline, CDR1 is MGHDK, CDR2 SYGVNS. The V and J ends lost 3 bases and 2 bases respectively, with 8 bases between them. CDR3 region: CASSDRGAYEQYF. In DNA form, the CDR3 reads TGTGCCAGCAGTGACCGGGGAGCCTACGAGCAGTACTTC.

This sequence joins TRBV19 and TRBJ2-5; TRBD1 matches at 8 bases. CDR1 and CDR2 from the germline V gene are LNHDA and SQIVND (reference sequence). The CDR3 has 13 residues. Trimming removed 3 bases from V and 10 bases from J; junction bases left unmatched: 7. The CDR3 spells CASSMTGALDQYF. The DNA of the CDR3 is TGTGCCAGTAGTATGACAGGGGCCCTTGACCAGTACTTC.

The V gene is TRBV3-1 (or the pseudogene TRBV3-2), the J gene TRBJ2-3, with D unresolved. V was shortened by 1 base and J by 8 bases, with 7 bases between the two germline ends. The CDR3 has 12 amino acids. Germline V lookup: CDR1 LGHDT, CDR2 YNNKEL (reference sequence). CDR3 sequence (DNA): TGTGCCAGCAGCCAAGCCCTTGGTACGCAGTATTTT. Its translation: CASSQALGTQYF.

The V call is TRBV30, the J call TRBJ1-6, with D hard to call. Trimming shortened V by 2 bases and J by 12 bases, and 8 bases separated the two germline ends. The V gene's germline CDR1 is GTSNPN and CDR2 SVGIG (reference sequence). There are 11 residues in the CDR3. This chain's CDR3 is CAWSREGPLHF. CDR3 coding DNA: TGTGCCTGGAGTCGGGAAGGACCCCTCCACTTT.

The chain combines TRBV7-2 with TRBJ1-5; 9 bases map to TRBD1. CDR1 SGHTA and CDR2 FQGNSA come from the germline V gene. J gave up 0 bases and V 5 bases, and 2 bases lay outside the gene matches. CDR3 length equals 15 residues. CDR3 sequence (DNA): TGTGCCAGCAGCAGGGACAGGGCTAGCAATCAGCCCCAGCATTTT. This translates into CASSRDRASNQPQHF. Complete variable domain (other parts from reference TRBV7-2 and TRBJ1-5): GAGVSQSPSNKVTEKGKDVELRCDPISGHTALYWYRQSLGQGLEFLIYFQGNSAPDKSGLPSDRFSAERTGGSVSTLTIQRTQQEDSAVYLCASSRDRASNQPQHFGDGTRLSIL.

The genes are TRBV4-3 and TRBJ2-5; D possibly uses TRBD1 or TRBD2 (5 bases each). Germline loops: CDR1 LGHNA, CDR2 YSLEER. CDR3 size: 15 residues. V was clipped by 0 bases and J by 4 bases, with 12 bases between them. The CDR3 DNA reads TGCGCCAGCAGCCAAGAGTTCCAGGGAGCAGAGACCCAGTACTTC. Amino acid sequence: CASSQEFQGAETQYF.

For this clone: The germline gene is not matched at one end of the junction; a read error may be the cause. The chain links TRBV7-7 to TRBJ2-5; 10 bases match TRBD1. The germline gives CDR1 SSHAT, CDR2 FNYEAQ (reference sequence). CDR3 size: 17 residues. CDR3 loop: CASSLGVPGQGTETQYF. CDR3 in DNA: TGTGCTAGCAGCTTAGGGGTTCCGGGACAGGGGACGGAGACCCAGTACTTC.

V and J are TRBV28 and TRBJ1-5; D is unresolved. The CDR3 loop spans 16 amino acids. CDR1 MDHEN and CDR2 SYDVKM come from the germline V gene. Trimming removed 3 bases at V and 0 bases at J, with 12 bases between. For the CDR3, the DNA is TGTGCCAGCAGTTTCGGAAGGACGTATAGCAATCAGCCCCAGCATTTT. It encodes CASSFGRTYSNQPQHF.

The V gene is TRBV19, the J gene TRBJ1-6; 7 nucleotides align to TRBD1. V was clipped by 5 bases and J by 6 bases; unmatched bases: 7. This CDR3 is 15 amino acids long. CDR1 and CDR2 (germline): LNHDA, SQIVND (reference sequence). CDR3 bases: TGTGCCAGTAGTCCAGGGGGTACTGGTAATTCACCCCTCCACTTT. It is translated as CASSPGGTGNSPLHF.

The V call is TRBV7-9, the J call TRBJ2-3; D gene uncertain. The CDR3 has 15 amino acids. CDR1 and CDR2 from the germline V gene are SEHNR and FQNEAQ (reference sequence). Trimming took off 4 bases at V and 2 bases at J, with 13 bases between the two ends. CDR3 residues: CASSSPQVSTDTQYF. The CDR3 DNA reads as TGTGCCAGCAGCTCCCCCCAGGTCTCCACAGATACGCAGTATTTT.

The V call is TRBV30, the J call TRBJ1-2; 9 nucleotides line up with TRBD1. V lost 4 bases, J lost 5 bases, and 8 bases stayed unmatched. CDR3 length: 14 residues. The germline V gene encodes CDR1 GTSNPN and CDR2 SVGIG (reference sequence). The DNA of the CDR3 is TGTGCCTGGAAAAACCGGGACAGGGTTTATGGCTACACCTTC. Translation gives CAWKNRDRVYGYTF. Complete variable domain (other parts from reference TRBV30 and TRBJ1-2): SQTIHQWPATLVQPVGSPLSLECTVEGTSNPNLYWYRQAAGRGLQLLFYSVGIGQISSEVPQNLSASRPQDRQFILSSKKLLLSDSGFYLCAWKNRDRVYGYTFGSGTRLTVV.

A few counts support this clone. The chain is built from TRBV2 and TRBJ2-6; the match to TRBD1 covers 8 bases. V lost 7 bases, J lost 0 bases, and 8 bases stayed unmatched. CDR3 length: 17 residues. Germline-derived CDR1 and CDR2 are SNHLY and FYNNEI. The CDR3 nucleotides read TGTGCCAGCACCCCCGGGACAGGAGCCTCTGGGGCCAACGTCCTGACTTTC. Protein: CASTPGTGASGANVLTF.

This clone has only one observation. The chain is built from TRBV3-1 (or the pseudogene TRBV3-2) and TRBJ1-1, with D tentatively TRBD1 (5 bases). This CDR3 is built from 14 residues. CDR1 and CDR2 from the germline V gene are LGHDT and YNNKEL (reference sequence). V gave up 3 bases and J gave up 5 bases, with 13 bases separating them. The CDR3 loop is CASSQNQGGTEAFF. For the CDR3, the DNA is TGTGCCAGCAGCCAGAACCAGGGAGGTACTGAAGCTTTCTTT.

This clone was seen more than once but under ten times. This chain links TRBV6-5 with TRBJ1-1; D not resolved. The germline V gene encodes CDR1 MNHEY and CDR2 SVGAGI. This CDR3 has 11 residues. The ends were cut back, 3 bases at V and 4 bases at J, with 3 bases in the middle. CDR3 region: CASSYRTEAFF. The DNA for the CDR3 is TGTGCCAGCAGTTATCGCACTGAAGCTTTCTTT.

The chain carries TRBV10-1 and TRBJ1-1; the D gene is possibly TRBD1 (5 bases). Germline-derived CDR1 and CDR2 are WNHNN and SYGVQD (reference sequence). CDR3 length: 13 amino acids. The V gene lost 11 bases and the J gene lost 3 bases, with 16 bases spanning the gap. CDR3 sequence reads: CAGTSRGDTEAFF. The CDR3 nucleotides are TGCGCCGGCACCTCGAGAGGGGACACTGAAGCTTTCTTT.

The chain uses TRBV7-2 and TRBJ2-5; possible D gene TRBD1, 5 bases. V dropped 0 bases and J dropped 5 bases, with 10 bases sitting between them. The CDR3 loop spans 14 amino acids. Per germline, CDR1 SGHTA and CDR2 FQGNSA. The CDR3 loop is CASSLARAGETQYF. DNA of the CDR3: TGTGCCAGCAGCTTAGCCAGGGCCGGCGAGACCCAGTACTTC.

The chain links TRBV7-3 to TRBJ2-1; possible D gene TRBD2, 5 bases. Germline V CDR1 and CDR2: SGHTA, FQGTGA. The CDR3 spans 16 residues. The V and J ends lost 1 base and 0 bases respectively, with 10 bases between them. The CDR3 sequence is CASSLSGSGSYNEQFF. As DNA, the CDR3 is TGTGCCAGCAGCTTAAGTGGCAGCGGCTCCTACAATGAGCAGTTCTTC.

The chain recombines TRBV15 with TRBJ1-2; a weak D match, TRBD1 (6 bases). CDR1 is LNHNV and CDR2 is YYDKDF in the germline V gene (reference sequence). This CDR3 contains 15 residues. V shed 3 bases and J shed 3 bases, with 14 bases lying between them. CDR3 DNA sequence: TGTGCCACCAGCAGTCTGCGCAGGGGACACTATGGCTACACCTTC. It encodes CATSSLRRGHYGYTF. Variable domain in full (rest from reference TRBV15 and TRBJ1-2): DAMVIQNPRYQVTQFGKPVTLSCSQTLNHNVMYWYQQKSSQAPKLLFHYYDKDFNNEADTPDNFQSRRPNTSFCFLDIRSPGLGDTAMYLCATSSLRRGHYGYTFGSGTRLTVV.

For the CDR3, the DNA is TGTGCCAGAAGCTTATATGACCCGCGGACAGGGGTCACCGGGGAGCTGTTTTTT. Its protein product is CARSLYDPRTGVTGELFF. The genes are TRBV5-3 and TRBJ2-2; 9 bases agree with TRBD1. TRBV5-3 qualifies as an ORF whose function is uncertain. J gave up 4 bases and V 2 bases, and 12 bases lay outside the gene matches. The CDR3 sequence is 18 residues long.

CDR3 in amino acids: CASSLVSGAKNIQYF. In nucleotides, the CDR3 is TGTGCCAGCAGCTTAGTATCCGGGGCCAAAAACATTCAGTACTTC. The chain is built from TRBV13 and TRBJ2-4, with D unresolved. V lost 1 base and J lost 1, with 8 bases in between. The V gene's germline CDR1 is PRHDT and CDR2 FYEKMQ (reference sequence). The CDR3 totals 15 residues.

This chain connects TRBV10-1 to TRBJ2-3; tentative D call: TRBD1 (6 bases). This CDR3 is built from 12 residues. Germline V gives CDR1 WNHNN, CDR2 SYGVQD (reference sequence). Trimming shortened V by 5 bases and J by 6 bases, and 9 bases separated the two germline ends. The CDR3 bases are TGCGCCAGCAGTAACAGGGTTGATACGCAGTATTTT. Translating gives CASSNRVDTQYF.

This clone was seen a few times. The genes are TRBV28 and TRBJ1-5; 12 nucleotides match TRBD1. Germline loops: CDR1 MDHEN, CDR2 SYDVKM. This CDR3 spans 19 amino acids. The V gene end was trimmed by 4 bases and the J gene end by 2 bases; junction bases not matched to a gene: 12. The CDR3 loop reads CASSSRGTGGDGGNQPQHF. The CDR3 DNA sequence: TGTGCCAGCAGTTCCCGGGGGACAGGGGGCGACGGTGGCAATCAGCCCCAGCATTTT.

This clone has a handful of counts. The CDR3 nucleotides are TGTGCCAGTACCAACCTCGGGACTAAAGGAGAGGGGACTGAAGCTTTCTTT. Translating it yields CASTNLGTKGEGTEAFF. The chain links TRBV19 to TRBJ1-1; D might be TRBD1 (5 bases). The CDR3 is made up of 17 amino acids. The V gene lost 7 bases and the J gene lost 5 bases, with 26 bases spanning the gap. CDR1 LNHDA and CDR2 SQIVND come from the germline V gene (reference sequence).

The chain uses TRBV2 and TRBJ2-2; D could derive from TRBD1 or TRBD2 (5 bases each). Germline V gene lookup returns CDR1 SNHLY and CDR2 FYNNEI. Trimming pared 0 bases from V and 5 bases from J, leaving 13 bases between. The CDR3 loop spans 16 amino acids. CDR3 loop: CASSEARAGRTGELFF. DNA of the CDR3: TGTGCCAGCAGTGAAGCGCGGGCAGGGCGGACCGGGGAGCTGTTTTTT.